This T cell receptor beta chain appears in the sequencing data of a study of blood T cell repertoires in COVID-19. Across the whole study: Collection of acute and convalescent COVID-19 samples took place in the United States, Italy and Spain. The analysed material was cDNA or gDNA that came from T cells, B-cell-depleted T cells, or PBMCs.

Clinical history reported by participants formed the basis on which cohorts were assigned. Per the original data handling: Cell counts per sample came from amplifying reference gene primers. Using immunoSEQ multiplex PCR, the repertoire was profiled, and TCRdb retains in-frame clones only, with some absent. V and J calls and clone size follow that table, whereas D and trimming were derived from the DNA. The repertoire includes about 100,000 clones, about 86% of them detected once, and about 2.5% sits in the top ten. V lost 5 bases and J 5 bases, leaving 18 bases between the germline ends. This CDR3 region has 16 residues. The germline CDR1 and CDR2 sequences are KGHDR and SFDVKD.

Sequencing was done on a sample of PBMCs or T cells enriched from blood (not recorded which). The TCR comes from a woman in her 50s who had recovered from COVID-19. The rearrangement links TRBV24-1 to TRBJ2-1; possible D gene TRBD2, 6 bases. The CDR3 DNA is TGTGCCACCAGTGGCTTCCCCGGGGACTTTCACAATGAGCAGTTCTTC. It yields the protein CATSGFPGDFHNEQFF.